This TCR gamma chain originates from a study of gammadelta T cells in human blood. TCRdb re-identified clones in the RT-PCR reads via CATT. The top ten clones hold less than 60% of a sample with over 450 gamma-chain clones, 4.5% to 6% of them seen once. CDR1 is GITISATS, CDR2 ISYDGTV, per germline (reference sequence). This CDR3 comprises 16 residues. The V gene end was trimmed by 5 bases and the J gene end by 6 bases; junction bases not matched to a gene: 7. This clone was found a few times. Its matching antigen is unknown. Study conclusions and caveats: Polyclonal expansion of innate γδ T cells after birth appeared microbially driven.

Sample: Vgamma9Vdelta2 gamma-delta T cells from fetal blood. The clonotype was recovered from a human fetus. This chain uses TRGV9 with TRGJP. The CDR3 sequence is CALWGRRELGKKIKVF. The CDR3 DNA reads TGTGCCTTGTGGGGAAGAAGAGAGTTGGGCAAAAAAATCAAGGTATTT.